This TCR beta chain originates from a study of T cell repertoires in cytomegalovirus infection. Across the study: Both a matching HLA type and CMV infection were indicated by public TCR beta signatures.

This clonotype occurred a few times. The V end was cut by 5 bases, the J end by 0 bases, with 9 bases between. CDR3 length: 14 amino acids. Germline CDR1 is SGDLS and CDR2 is YYNGEE. TCRdb used MiXCR to reprocess the reads, holding one entry per CDR3 protein. The sample has hundreds of thousands of distinct CDR3 sequences, 31% seen once. Sequenced: PBMCs. This receptor was identified in a human donor in good health (CMV status not recorded). Some clones in this sample may be carry-over from other donors' samples. The V and J genes are TRBV9 and TRBJ1-3, with D unresolved. Here the CDR3 reads CASSRLDSGNTIYF. CDR3 DNA sequence: TGTGCCAGCAGTCGACTTGACTCTGGAAACACCATATATTTT.